Ten or more counts support the clone carrying this TCR beta chain. What it binds is unknown. The data were obtained in a study of human T cells and chemical hapten exposure. The study's findings and limits: It was expanded TCRs that formed significantly more large CDR3 similarity clusters than controls did.

In the original processing: TCR counts had a median of approximately 87,000 per sample and spanned about 20,000 to 750,000. TCRdb re-derived calls from the RACE reads in MiXCR, one entry per CDR3 protein. These V and J calls derive from TCRdb rather than the authors' analysis. The sample includes around 100,000 distinct CDR3 sequences, roughly 11% of them seen just once. The CDR3 spans 16 residues. In germline, CDR1 is DFQATT, CDR2 SNEGSKA (reference sequence). Losses at the gene ends were 4 bases for V and 5 bases for J; bases not matched to a gene: 14. Time point: patch test 1, 2 weeks after DPC sensitization. The treatment denotes: therapeutic diphenylcyclopropenone sensitization with weekly scalp DPC. Every patch test was put on after a blood sample was taken.

This receptor was identified in a woman between 35 and 50 years old with alopecia areata. Some clones in this sample may be carry-over from other donors' samples. This sample comprised whole blood, obtained in connection with sensitization to the hapten diphenylcyclopropenone (DPC). The chain uses TRBV20-1 and TRBJ2-3, with 8 nucleotides matching TRBD2. The CDR3 here is CSAKRGAGVQGDTQYF. As DNA, the CDR3 is TGCAGTGCTAAACGAGGAGCGGGGGTTCAAGGAGATACGCAGTATTTT.